The sequence of this TCR beta chain was determined in a study of T-cell memory formation after mild COVID-19. Background on the study: TCR clusters were mostly confined to one donor each.

This clonotype appeared a few times. The CDR3 has 14 residues. Deletions cut 2 bases from V and 6 bases from J, with 13 bases between. Germline-derived CDR1 and CDR2 are SGHAT and FQNNGV. TCRdb used MiXCR to reprocess the 5' RACE reads, holding one entry per CDR3 protein. The data show around 55,000 distinct CDR3 sequences, 9.5% seen once. The sequenced sample was PBMCs or a T cell subset sorted from them (not recorded which). The chain joins TRBV11-2 to TRBJ2-5; no definite D call. The sequence was obtained from a man younger than 35 who had mild COVID-19 (a few samples of this study predate the infection). Cell type and time point are not known. DNA for the CDR3: TGTGCCAGCAGCTTAATGTCCACGTTGCAGACCCAGTACTTC. This encodes CASSLMSTLQTQYF. Looking up the rest from reference TRBV11-2 and TRBJ2-5 gives the full variable domain: EAGVAQSPRYKIIEKRQSVAFWCNPISGHATLYWYQQILGQGPKLLIQFQNNGVVDDSQLPKDRFSAERLKGVDSTLKIQPAKLEDSAVYLCASSLMSTLQTQYFGPGTRLLVL.